This T cell receptor beta chain was documented in a study of blood T cell repertoires in COVID-19. Study background: The analysed material was cDNA or gDNA that came from T cells, B-cell-depleted T cells, or PBMCs.

The CDR3 length is 12 residues. Trimming shortened V by 1 base and J by 5 bases, and 6 bases separated the two germline ends. Germline loops: CDR1 SEHNR, CDR2 FQNEAQ (reference sequence). Only one count was recorded for this clone. In the original processing: The assay estimated nucleated cells by amplifying reference gene primers. Sequencing was performed with immunoSEQ multiplex PCR; in TCRdb, only in-frame clones are kept and a portion is missing. V and J calls and clone size are given by that table; D and trimming were obtained from the DNA. This sample yields 150,000 to 200,000 clones, of which 70% to 90% are seen a single time; roughly 1% belongs to the top ten.

The receptor's source is a man in his forties or fifties with acute or convalescent COVID-19. J is TRBJ2-7 and V is TRBV7-9, with a tentative D call TRBD2 (5 bases). The sample consisted of peripheral blood. The CDR3 region has the DNA TGTGCCAGCAGCTTAGAGAGGGACGAGCAGTACTTC. Residues: CASSLERDEQYF.